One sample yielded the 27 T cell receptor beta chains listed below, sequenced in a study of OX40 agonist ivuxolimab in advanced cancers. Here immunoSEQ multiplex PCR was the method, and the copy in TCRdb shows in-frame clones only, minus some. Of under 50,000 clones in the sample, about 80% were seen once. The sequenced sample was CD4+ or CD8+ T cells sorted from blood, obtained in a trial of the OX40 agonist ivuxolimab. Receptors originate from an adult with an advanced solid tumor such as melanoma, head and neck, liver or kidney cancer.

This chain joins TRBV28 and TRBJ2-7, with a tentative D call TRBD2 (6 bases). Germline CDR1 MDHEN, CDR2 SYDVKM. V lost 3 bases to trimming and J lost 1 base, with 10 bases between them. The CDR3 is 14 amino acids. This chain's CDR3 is CASSFNGGSYEQYF. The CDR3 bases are TGTGCCAGCAGTTTTAATGGGGGGTCCTACGAGCAGTACTTC.

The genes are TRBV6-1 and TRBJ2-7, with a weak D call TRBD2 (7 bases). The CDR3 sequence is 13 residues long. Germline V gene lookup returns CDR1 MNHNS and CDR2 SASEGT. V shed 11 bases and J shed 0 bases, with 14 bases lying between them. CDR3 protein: CAGGGRSSYEQYF. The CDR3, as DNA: TGTGCCGGGGGGGGCAGATCCTCCTACGAGCAGTACTTC.

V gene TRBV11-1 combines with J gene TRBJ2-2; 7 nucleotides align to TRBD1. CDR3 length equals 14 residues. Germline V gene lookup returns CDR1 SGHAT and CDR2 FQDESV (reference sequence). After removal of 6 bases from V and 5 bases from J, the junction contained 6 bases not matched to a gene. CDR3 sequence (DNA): TGTGCCAGCAGATCTTCGACAGGGACCGGGGAGCTGTTTTTT. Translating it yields CASRSSTGTGELFF.

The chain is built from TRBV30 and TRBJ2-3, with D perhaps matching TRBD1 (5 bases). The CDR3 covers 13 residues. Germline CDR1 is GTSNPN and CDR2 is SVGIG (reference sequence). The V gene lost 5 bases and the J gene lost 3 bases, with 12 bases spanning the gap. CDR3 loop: CAWEATATDTQYF. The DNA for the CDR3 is TGTGCCTGGGAGGCGACAGCAACAGATACGCAGTATTTT.

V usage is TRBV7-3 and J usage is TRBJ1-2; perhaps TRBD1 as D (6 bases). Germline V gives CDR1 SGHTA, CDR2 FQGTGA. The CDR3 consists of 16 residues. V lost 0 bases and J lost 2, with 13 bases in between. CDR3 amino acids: CASSLTGQNPNYGYTF. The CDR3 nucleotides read TGTGCCAGCAGCTTAACAGGACAGAACCCAAACTATGGCTACACCTTC.

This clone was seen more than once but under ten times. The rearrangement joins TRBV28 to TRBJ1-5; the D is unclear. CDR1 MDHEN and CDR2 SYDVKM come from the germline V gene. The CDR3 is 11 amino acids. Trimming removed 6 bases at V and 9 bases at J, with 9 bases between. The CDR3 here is CASSGRGPQHF. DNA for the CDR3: TGTGCCAGCAGCGGCCGGGGGCCCCAGCATTTT.

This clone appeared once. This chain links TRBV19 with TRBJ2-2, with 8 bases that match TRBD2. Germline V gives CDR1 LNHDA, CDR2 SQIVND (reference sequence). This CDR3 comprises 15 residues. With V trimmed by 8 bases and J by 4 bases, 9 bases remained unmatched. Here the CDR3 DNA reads TGTGCCAGTGACCCGGCGGGAGGTCCCACCGGGGAGCTGTTTTTT. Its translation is CASDPAGGPTGELFF. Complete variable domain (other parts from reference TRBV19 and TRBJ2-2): DGGITQSPKYLFRKEGQNVTLSCEQNLNHDAMYWYRQDPGQGLRLIYYSQIVNDFQKGDIAEGYSVSREKKESFPLTVTSAQKNPTAFYLCASDPAGGPTGELFFGEGSRLTVL.

The CDR3 loop reads CASSLYAANTEAFF. In DNA, the CDR3 is TGTGCCAGCAGCTTGTACGCAGCGAACACTGAAGCTTTCTTT. The chain recombines TRBV5-5 with TRBJ1-1; D is undetermined. The CDR3 contains 14 residues. With 1 base removed from V and 1 base from J, the gap between germline ends came to 8 bases. CDR1 and CDR2 from the germline V gene are SGHKS and YYEKEE (reference sequence).

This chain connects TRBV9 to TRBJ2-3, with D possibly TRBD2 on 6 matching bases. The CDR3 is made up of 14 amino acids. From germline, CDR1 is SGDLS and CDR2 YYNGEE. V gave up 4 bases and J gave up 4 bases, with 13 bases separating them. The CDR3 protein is CASSRTWGADTQYF. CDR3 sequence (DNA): TGTGCCAGCAGCCGGACTTGGGGGGCAGATACGCAGTATTTT.

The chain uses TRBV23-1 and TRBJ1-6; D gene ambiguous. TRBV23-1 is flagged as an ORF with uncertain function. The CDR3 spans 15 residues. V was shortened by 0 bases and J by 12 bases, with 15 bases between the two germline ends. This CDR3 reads CASSQSNTKIRPLHF. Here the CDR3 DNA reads TGCGCCAGCAGTCAATCGAACACTAAAATTCGACCCCTCCACTTT.

CDR3 region: CASTSRSTVTNSPLHF. CDR3 bases: TGTGCCAGCACCTCTCGATCGACAGTTACAAATTCACCCCTCCACTTT. The chain links TRBV2 to TRBJ1-6, with a weak D call TRBD1 (5 bases). This CDR3 comprises 16 residues. Germline V gene sequence: CDR1 SNHLY, CDR2 FYNNEI. V lost 7 bases, J lost 7 bases, and 20 bases lay in between.

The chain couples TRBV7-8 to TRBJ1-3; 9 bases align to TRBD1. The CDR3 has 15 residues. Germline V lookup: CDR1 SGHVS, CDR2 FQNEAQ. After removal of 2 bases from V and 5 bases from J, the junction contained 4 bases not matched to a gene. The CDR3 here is CASSLRGQGRNTIYF. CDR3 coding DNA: TGTGCCAGCAGCTTAAGGGGACAGGGCAGAAACACCATATATTTT.

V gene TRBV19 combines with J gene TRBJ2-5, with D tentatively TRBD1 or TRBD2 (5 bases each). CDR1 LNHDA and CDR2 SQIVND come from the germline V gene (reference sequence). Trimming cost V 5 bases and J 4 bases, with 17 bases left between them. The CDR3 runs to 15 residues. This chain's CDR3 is CASSDSWGWRETQYF. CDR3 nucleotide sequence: TGTGCCAGTAGTGACTCTTGGGGGTGGCGAGAGACCCAGTACTTC.

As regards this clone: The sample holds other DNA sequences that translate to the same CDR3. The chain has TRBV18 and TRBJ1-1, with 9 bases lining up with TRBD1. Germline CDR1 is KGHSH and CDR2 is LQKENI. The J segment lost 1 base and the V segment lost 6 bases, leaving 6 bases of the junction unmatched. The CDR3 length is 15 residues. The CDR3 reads CASSRRTGENTEAFF. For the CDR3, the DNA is TGTGCCAGCTCGCGAAGGACAGGGGAGAACACTGAAGCTTTCTTT.

CDR3 coding DNA: TGTGCCAGCAGCTTGGACCGGGGGAATGGTAATCAGCCCCAGCATTTT. This sequence encodes CASSLDRGNGNQPQHF. J is TRBJ1-5 and V is TRBV5-5; maybe TRBD1 (5 bases). The CDR3 has 16 residues. The germline gives CDR1 SGHKS, CDR2 YYEKEE (reference sequence). V was cut by 0 bases and J by 4 bases, with 14 bases left in between.

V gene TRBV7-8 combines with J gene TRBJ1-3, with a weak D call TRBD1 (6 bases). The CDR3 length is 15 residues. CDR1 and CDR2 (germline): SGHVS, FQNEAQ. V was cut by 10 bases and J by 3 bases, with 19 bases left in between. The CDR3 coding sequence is TGTGCCACCACGGTGGGGGCGAGGGTTGGAAACACCATATATTTT. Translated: CATTVGARVGNTIYF.

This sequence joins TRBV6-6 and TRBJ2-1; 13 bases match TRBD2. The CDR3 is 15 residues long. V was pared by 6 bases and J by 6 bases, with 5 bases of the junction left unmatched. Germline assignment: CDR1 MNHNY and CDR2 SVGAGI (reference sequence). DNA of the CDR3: TGTGCCAGCAGCTCCGGGACTAGCGGGGCCAATGAGCAGTTCTTC. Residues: CASSSGTSGANEQFF.

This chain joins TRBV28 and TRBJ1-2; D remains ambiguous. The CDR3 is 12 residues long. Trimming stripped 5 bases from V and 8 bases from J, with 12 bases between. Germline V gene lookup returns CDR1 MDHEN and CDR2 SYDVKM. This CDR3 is CASSKQPEGYTF. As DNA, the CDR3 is TGTGCCAGCAGTAAACAGCCGGAGGGCTACACCTTC.

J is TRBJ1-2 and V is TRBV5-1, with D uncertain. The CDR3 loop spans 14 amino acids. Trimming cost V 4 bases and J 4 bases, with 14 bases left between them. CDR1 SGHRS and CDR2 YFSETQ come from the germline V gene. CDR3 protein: CASSPEVSSYGYTF. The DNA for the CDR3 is TGCGCCAGCAGCCCCGAAGTGAGCAGCTATGGCTACACCTTC.

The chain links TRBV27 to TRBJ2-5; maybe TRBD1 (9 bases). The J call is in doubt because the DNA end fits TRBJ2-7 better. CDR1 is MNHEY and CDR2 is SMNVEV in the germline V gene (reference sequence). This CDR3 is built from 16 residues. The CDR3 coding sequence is TGTGCCAGCAGTATACGGGGGGGGACAGGGTTGGTCGAGCAGTACTTC. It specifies CASSIRGGTGLVEQYF.

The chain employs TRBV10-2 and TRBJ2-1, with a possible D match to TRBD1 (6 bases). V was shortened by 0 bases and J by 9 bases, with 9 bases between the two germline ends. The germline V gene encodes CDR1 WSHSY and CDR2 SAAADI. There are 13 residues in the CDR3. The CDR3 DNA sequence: TGCGCCAGCAGTGAGTCGACAGGTTCTGAGCAGTTCTTC. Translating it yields CASSESTGSEQFF.

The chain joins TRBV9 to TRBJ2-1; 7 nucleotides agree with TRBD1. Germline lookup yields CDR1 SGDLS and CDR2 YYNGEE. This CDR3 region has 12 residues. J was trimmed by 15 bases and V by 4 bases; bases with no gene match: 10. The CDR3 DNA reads TGTGCCAGCAGCCCGGAAGGACAGGCGCCGTTCTTC. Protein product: CASSPEGQAPFF.

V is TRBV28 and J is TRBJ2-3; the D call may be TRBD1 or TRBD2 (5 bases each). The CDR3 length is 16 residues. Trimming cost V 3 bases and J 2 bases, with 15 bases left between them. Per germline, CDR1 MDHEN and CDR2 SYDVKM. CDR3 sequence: CASSLRGVGFTDTQYF. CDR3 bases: TGTGCCAGCAGTTTGAGGGGAGTCGGGTTCACAGATACGCAGTATTTT. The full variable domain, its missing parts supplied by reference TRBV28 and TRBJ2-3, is DVKVTQSSRYLVKRTGEKVFLECVQDMDHENMFWYRQDPGLGLRLIYFSYDVKMKEKGDIPEGYSVSREKKERFSLILESASTNQTSMYLCASSLRGVGFTDTQYFGPGTRLTVL.

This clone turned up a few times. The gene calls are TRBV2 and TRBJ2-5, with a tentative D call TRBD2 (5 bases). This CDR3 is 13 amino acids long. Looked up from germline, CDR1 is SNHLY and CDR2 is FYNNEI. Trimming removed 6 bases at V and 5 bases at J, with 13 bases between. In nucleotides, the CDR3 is TGTGCCAGCAGGGCCCTCGGGGTGGAGACCCAGTACTTC. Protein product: CASRALGVETQYF.

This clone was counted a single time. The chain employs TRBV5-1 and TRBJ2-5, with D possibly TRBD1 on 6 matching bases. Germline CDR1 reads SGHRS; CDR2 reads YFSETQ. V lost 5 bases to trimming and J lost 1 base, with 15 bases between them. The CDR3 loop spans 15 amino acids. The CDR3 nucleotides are TGCGCCAGCAGTTCTGTTCTAGGGGGCCAAGAGACCCAGTACTTC. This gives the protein CASSSVLGGQETQYF.

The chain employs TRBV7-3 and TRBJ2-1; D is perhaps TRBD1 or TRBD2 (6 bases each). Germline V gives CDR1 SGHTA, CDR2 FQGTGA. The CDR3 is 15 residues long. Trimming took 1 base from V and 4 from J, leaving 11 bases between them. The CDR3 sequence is CASSLSGGRYNEQFF. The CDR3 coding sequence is TGTGCCAGCAGCTTAAGTGGGGGGCGTTACAATGAGCAGTTCTTC.

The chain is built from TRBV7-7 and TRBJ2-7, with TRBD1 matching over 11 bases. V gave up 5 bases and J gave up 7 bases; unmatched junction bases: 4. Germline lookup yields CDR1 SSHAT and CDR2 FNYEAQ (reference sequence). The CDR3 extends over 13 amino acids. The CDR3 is CASSGQGAGEQYF. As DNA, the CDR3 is TGTGCCAGCAGCGGACAGGGGGCGGGAGAGCAGTACTTC.